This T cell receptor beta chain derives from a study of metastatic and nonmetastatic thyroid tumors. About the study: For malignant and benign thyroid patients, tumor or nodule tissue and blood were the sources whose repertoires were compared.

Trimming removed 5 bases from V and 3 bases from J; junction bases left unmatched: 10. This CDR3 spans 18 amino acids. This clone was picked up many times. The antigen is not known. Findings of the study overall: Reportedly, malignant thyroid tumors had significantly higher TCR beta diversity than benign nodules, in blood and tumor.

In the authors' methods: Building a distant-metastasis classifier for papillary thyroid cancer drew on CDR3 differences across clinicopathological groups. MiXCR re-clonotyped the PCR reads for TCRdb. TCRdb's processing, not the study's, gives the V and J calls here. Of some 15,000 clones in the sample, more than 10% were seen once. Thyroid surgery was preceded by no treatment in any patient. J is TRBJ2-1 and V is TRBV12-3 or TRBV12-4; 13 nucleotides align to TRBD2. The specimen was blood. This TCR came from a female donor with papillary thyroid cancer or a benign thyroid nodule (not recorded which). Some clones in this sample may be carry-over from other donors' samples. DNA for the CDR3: TGTGCCAGCAGTCCGACTAGCGGGAGGAGGAGAGGCTACAATGAGCAGTTCTTC. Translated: CASSPTSGRRRGYNEQFF.